This TCR beta chain is from a study of vaccination effects on CD4 cells after COVID-19. Overall study context: Sampling occurred a median 72 days post second dose, range 14 to 241.

Sequencing was performed with immunoSEQ multiplex PCR; in TCRdb, only in-frame clones are kept and a portion is missing. The table records about 25,000 clones, approximately 69% of them present only once. After removal of 3 bases from V and 0 bases from J, the junction contained 3 bases not matched to a gene. Germline V lookup: CDR1 SGHDT, CDR2 YYEEEE. CDR3 length: 16 amino acids. As for this clone: Its antigen is undetermined.

Regarding the study as a whole: Pronounced clonal contraction occurred in clones induced by infection and by vaccine late after vaccination.

Before sequencing took place, the ViraFEST assay used viral peptide pools to expand antigen-specific CD4+ T cells. Cells that had been cultured for 10 days were the source of isolated CD4+ T cells. Participants were given two doses of BNT162b2 or mRNA-1273 vaccine. Wells containing over 1.5 million PBMC each were cultured with approximately 9.7 IU/ml IL-2 and about 9.7 ug/ml peptides. Cultures got half-medium changes with IL-2 on days 3 and 7. This clonotype originated in a human donor who received a COVID-19 vaccine. V and J are TRBV5-6 and TRBJ1-6, with TRBD1 matching 7 bases. The sequencing used CD4+ T cells from PBMCs cultured with SARS-CoV-2 spike peptides, collected after COVID-19 vaccination. The CDR3 coding sequence is TGTGCCAGCAGCTCGTCAGGGGGCTCCTATAATTCACCCCTCCACTTT. Amino acids: CASSSSGGSYNSPLHF.